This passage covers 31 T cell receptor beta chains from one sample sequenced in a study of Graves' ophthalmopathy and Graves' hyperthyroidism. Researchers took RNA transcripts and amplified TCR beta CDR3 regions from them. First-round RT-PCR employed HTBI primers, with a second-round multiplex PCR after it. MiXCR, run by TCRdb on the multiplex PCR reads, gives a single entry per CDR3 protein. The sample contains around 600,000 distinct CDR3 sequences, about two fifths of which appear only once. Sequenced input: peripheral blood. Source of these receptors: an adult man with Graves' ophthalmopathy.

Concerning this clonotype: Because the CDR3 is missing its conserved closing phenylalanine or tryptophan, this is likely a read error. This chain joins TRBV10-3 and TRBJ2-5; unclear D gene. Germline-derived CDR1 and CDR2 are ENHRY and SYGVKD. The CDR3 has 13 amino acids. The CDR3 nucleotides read TGTGCCAGCAGTGAGTACGAGCAAGAGACCCAGTACCTC. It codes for CASSEYEQETQYL.

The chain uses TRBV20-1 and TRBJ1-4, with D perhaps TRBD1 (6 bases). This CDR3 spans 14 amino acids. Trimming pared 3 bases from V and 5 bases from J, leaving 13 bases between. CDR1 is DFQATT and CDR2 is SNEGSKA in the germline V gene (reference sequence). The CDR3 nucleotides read TGCAGTGCTAGTGATGAACAGGGCAATGAAAAACTGTTTTTT. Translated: CSASDEQGNEKLFF.

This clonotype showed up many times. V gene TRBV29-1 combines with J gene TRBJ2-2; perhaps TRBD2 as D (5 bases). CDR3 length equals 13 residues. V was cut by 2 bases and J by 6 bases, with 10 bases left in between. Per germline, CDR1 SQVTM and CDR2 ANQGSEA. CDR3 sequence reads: CSVESGSAGELFF. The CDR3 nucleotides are TGCAGCGTTGAATCGGGATCGGCCGGGGAGCTGTTTTTT.

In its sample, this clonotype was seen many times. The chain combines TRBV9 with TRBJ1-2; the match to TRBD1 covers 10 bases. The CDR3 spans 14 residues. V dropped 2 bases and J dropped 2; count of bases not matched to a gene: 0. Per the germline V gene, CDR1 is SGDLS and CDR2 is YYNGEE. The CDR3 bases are TGTGCCAGCAGCGTGGACAGGGGGAACTATGGCTACACCTTC. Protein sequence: CASSVDRGNYGYTF.

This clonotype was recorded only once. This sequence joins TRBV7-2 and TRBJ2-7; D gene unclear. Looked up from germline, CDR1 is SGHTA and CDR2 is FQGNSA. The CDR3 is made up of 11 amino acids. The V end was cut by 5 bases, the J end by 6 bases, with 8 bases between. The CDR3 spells CASSPSPEQYF. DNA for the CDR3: TGTGCCAGCAGCCCCTCCCCCGAGCAGTACTTC.

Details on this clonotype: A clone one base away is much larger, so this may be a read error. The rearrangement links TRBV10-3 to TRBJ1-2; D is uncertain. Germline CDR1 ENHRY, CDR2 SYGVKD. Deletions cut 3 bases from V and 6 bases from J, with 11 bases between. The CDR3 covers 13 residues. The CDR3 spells CAISEFRIDGYTF. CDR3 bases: TGTGCCATCAGTGAATTTCGGATCGATGGCTACACCTTC.

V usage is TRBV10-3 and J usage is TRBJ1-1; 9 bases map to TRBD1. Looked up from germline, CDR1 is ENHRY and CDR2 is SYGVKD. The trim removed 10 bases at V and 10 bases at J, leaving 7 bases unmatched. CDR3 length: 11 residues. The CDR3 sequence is CASEGQGLAFF. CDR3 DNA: TGTGCCAGCGAGGGACAGGGCTTAGCTTTCTTT.

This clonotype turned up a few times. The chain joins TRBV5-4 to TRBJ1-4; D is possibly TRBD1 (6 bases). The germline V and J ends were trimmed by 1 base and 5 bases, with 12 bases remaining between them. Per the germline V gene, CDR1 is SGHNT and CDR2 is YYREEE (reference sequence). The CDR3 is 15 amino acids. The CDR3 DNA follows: TGTGCCAGCAGCTTGAAAAACAGGGAGAATGAAAAACTGTTTTTT. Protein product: CASSLKNRENEKLFF.

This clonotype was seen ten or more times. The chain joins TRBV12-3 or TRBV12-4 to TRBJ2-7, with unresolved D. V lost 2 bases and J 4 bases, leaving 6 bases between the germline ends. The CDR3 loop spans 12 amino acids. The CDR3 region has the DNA TGTGCCAGCAGTTTACGCCGGTACGAGCAGTACTTC. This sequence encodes CASSLRRYEQYF.

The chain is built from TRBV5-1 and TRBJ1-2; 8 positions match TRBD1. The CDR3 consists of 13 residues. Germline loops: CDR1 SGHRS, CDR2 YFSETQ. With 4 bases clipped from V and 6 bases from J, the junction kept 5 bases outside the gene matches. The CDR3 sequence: CASSPTGADGYTF. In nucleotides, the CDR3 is TGCGCCAGCAGCCCGACAGGGGCAGATGGCTACACCTTC.

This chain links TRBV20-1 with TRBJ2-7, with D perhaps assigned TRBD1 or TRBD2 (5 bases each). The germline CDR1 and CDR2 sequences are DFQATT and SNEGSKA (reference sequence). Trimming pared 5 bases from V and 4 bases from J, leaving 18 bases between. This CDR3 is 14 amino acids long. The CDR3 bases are TGCAGTGCTTCGGCCGGGGCAACTAATTACGAGCAGTACTTC. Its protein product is CSASAGATNYEQYF.

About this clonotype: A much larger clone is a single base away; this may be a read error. The CDR3 region is CAISFIVSGNTIYF. The CDR3 nucleotides read TGTGCCATCAGTTTTATCGTCTCTGGAAACACCATATATTTT. The chain joins TRBV10-3 to TRBJ1-3; D is ambiguous. Germline V gene data show CDR1 as ENHRY and CDR2 as SYGVKD. V lost 5 bases and J 0 bases, leaving 8 bases between the germline ends. The CDR3 totals 14 residues.

For the CDR3, the DNA is TGTGCCAGCAGCCAAGGGCTAGCGGGTGAGCAGTTCTTC. This codes for CASSQGLAGEQFF. The rearrangement links TRBV14 to TRBJ2-5; 8 bases are shared with TRBD2. Gene TRBJ2-1 matches the end of the DNA better, so the J call may be wrong. Germline assignment: CDR1 SGHDN and CDR2 FVKESK. CDR3 length: 13 amino acids.

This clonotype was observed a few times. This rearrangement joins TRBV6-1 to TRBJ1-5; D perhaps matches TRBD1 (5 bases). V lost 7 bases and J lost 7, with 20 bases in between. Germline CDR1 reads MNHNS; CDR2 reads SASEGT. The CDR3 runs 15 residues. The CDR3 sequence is CASTRIGLGGQPQHF. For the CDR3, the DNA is TGTGCCAGCACCAGAATAGGCCTGGGGGGGCAGCCCCAGCATTTT.

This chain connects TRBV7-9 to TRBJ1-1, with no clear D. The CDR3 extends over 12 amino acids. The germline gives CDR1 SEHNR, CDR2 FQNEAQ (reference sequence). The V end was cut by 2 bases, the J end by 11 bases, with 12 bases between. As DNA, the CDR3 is TGTGCCAGCAGCTTAACCGGGATTGGGGCTTTCTTT. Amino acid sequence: CASSLTGIGAFF.

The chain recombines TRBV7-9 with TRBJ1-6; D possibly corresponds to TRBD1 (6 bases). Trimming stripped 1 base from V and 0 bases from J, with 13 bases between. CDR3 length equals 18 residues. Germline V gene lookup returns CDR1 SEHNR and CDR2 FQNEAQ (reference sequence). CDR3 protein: CASSLGITGSSYNSPLHF. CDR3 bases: TGTGCCAGCAGCTTAGGGATCACAGGGAGCTCCTATAATTCACCCCTCCACTTT.

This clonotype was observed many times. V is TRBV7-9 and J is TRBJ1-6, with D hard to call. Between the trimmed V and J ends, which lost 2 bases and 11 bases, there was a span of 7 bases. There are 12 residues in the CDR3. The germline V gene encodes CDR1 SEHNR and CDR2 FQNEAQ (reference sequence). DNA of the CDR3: TGTGCCAGCAGCTTAATCCGGGCACCCCTCCACTTT. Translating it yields CASSLIRAPLHF. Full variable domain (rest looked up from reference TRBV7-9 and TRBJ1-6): DTGVSQNPRHKITKRGQNVTFRCDPISEHNRLYWYRQTLGQGPEFLTYFQNEAQLEKSRLLSDRFSAERPKGSFSTLEIQRTEQGDSAMYLCASSLIRAPLHFGNGTRLTVT.

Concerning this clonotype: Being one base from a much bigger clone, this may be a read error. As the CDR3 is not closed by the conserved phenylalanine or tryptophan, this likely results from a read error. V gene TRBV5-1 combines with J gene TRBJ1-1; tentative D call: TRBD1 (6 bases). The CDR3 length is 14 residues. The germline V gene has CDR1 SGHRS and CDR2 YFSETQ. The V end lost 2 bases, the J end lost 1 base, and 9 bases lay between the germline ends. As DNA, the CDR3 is TGCGCCAGCAGCTTCCGACAGGCGAACACTGAAGCTTTCTTA. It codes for CASSFRQANTEAFL.

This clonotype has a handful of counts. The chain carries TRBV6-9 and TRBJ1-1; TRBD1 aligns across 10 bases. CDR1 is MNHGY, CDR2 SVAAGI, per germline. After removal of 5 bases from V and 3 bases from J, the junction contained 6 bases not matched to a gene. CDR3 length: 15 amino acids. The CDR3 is CASSGETGGYTEAFF. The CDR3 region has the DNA TGTGCCAGCAGTGGGGAGACAGGGGGCTACACTGAAGCTTTCTTT.

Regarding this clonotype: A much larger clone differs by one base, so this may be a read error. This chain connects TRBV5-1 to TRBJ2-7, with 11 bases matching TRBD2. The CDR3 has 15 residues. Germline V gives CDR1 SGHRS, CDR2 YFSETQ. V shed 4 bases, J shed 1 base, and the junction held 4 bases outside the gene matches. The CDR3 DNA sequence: TGCGCCAGCAGCGAGGGACTAGCGGAATCCTACGAGCAGTACTTC. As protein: CASSEGLAESYEQYF.

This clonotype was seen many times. CDR3 bases: TGCAGCGGACACAAAACAGGGGAGACCCAGTACTTC. Its protein is CSGHKTGETQYF. The chain links TRBV29-1 to TRBJ2-5; maybe TRBD1 (6 bases). The V gene's germline CDR1 is SQVTM and CDR2 ANQGSEA. The CDR3 loop spans 12 amino acids. The germline V and J ends were trimmed by 7 bases and 5 bases, with 14 bases remaining between them.

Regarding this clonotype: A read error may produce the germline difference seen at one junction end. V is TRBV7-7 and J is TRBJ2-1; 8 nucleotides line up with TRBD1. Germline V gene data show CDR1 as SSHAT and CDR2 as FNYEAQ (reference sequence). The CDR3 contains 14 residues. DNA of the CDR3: TGTGCTAGCAGCTCAGGGGGCCCCCTTAATGAGCAGTTCTTC. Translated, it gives CASSSGGPLNEQFF.

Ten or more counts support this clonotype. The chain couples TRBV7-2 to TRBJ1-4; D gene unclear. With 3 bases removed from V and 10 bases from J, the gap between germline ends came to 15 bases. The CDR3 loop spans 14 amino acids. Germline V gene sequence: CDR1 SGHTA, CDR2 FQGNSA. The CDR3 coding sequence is TGTGCCAGCAGCTTGAAAACGGTGGAGGGAAAACTGTTTTTT. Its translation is CASSLKTVEGKLFF.

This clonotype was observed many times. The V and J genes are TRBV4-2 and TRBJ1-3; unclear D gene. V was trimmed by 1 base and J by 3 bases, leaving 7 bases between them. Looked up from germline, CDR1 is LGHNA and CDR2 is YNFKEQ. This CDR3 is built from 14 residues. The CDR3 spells CASSQGHSGNTIYF. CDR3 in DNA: TGTGCCAGCAGCCAAGGACACAGTGGAAACACCATATATTTT.

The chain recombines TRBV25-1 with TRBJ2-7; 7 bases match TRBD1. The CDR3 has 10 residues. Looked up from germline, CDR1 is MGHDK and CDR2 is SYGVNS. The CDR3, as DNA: TGTGGCAGGACAGGCTACGAGCAGTACTTC. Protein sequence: CGRTGYEQYF.

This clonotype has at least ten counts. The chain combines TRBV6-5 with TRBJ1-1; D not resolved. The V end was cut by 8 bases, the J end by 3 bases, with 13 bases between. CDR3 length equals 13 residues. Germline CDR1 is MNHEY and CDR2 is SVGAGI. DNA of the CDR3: TGTGCCAGCTACGATGGTAGGGACACTGAAGCTTTCTTT. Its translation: CASYDGRDTEAFF.

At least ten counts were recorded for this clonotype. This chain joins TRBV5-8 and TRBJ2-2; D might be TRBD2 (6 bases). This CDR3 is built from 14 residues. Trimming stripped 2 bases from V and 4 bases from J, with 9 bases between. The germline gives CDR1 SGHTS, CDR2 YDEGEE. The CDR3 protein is CASSFGGGTGELFF. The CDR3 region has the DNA TGTGCCAGCAGCTTCGGGGGTGGCACCGGGGAGCTGTTTTTT.

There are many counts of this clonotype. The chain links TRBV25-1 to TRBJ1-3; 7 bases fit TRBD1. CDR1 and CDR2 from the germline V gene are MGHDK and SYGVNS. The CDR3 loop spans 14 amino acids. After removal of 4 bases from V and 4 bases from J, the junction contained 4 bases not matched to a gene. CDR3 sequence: CASSGPTGGNTIYF. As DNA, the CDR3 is TGTGCCAGCAGTGGCCCGACAGGGGGAAACACCATATATTTT.

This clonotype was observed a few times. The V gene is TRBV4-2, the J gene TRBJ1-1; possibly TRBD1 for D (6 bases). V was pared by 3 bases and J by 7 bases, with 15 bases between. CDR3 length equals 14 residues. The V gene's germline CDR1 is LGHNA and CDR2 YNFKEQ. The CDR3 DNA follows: TGTGCCAGCAGCCAGCAACAGGGAGTTGGTGAAGCTTTCTTT. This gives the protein CASSQQQGVGEAFF.

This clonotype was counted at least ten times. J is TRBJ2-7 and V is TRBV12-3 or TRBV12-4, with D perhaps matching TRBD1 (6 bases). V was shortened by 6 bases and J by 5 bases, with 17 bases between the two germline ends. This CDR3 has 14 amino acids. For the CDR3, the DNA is TGTGCCAGCAGCCGTGAAGACTGGGACAACGAGCAGTACTTC. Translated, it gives CASSREDWDNEQYF.

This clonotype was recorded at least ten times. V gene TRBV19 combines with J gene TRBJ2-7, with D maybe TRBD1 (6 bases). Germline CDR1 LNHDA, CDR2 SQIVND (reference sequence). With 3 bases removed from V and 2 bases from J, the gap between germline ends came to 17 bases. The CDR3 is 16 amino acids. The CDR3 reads CASSIGLATGAYEQYF. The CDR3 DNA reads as TGTGCCAGTAGTATCGGCTTGGCGACAGGAGCCTACGAGCAGTACTTC.